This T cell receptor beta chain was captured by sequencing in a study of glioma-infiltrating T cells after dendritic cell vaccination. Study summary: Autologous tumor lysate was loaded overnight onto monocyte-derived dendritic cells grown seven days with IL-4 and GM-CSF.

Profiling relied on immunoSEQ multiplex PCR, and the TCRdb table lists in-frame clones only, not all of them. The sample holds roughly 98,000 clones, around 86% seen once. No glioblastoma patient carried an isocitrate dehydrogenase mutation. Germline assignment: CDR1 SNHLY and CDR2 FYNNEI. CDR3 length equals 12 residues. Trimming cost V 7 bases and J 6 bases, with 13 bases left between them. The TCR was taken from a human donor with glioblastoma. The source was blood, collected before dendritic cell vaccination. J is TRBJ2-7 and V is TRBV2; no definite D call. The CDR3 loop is CASTYTGLEQYF. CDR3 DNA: TGTGCCAGCACGTACACGGGTCTCGAGCAGTACTTC.